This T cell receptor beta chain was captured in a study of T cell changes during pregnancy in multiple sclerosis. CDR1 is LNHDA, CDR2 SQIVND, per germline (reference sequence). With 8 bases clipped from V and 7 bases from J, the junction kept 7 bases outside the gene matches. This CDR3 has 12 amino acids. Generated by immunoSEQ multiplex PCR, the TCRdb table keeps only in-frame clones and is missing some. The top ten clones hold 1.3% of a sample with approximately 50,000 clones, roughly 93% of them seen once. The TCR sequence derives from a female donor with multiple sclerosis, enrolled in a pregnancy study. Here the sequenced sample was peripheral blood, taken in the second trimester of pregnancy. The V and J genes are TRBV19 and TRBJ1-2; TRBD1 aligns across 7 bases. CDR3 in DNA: TGTGCCAGTGCCGACAGGGTAACTGGCTACACCTTC. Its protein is CASADRVTGYTF.